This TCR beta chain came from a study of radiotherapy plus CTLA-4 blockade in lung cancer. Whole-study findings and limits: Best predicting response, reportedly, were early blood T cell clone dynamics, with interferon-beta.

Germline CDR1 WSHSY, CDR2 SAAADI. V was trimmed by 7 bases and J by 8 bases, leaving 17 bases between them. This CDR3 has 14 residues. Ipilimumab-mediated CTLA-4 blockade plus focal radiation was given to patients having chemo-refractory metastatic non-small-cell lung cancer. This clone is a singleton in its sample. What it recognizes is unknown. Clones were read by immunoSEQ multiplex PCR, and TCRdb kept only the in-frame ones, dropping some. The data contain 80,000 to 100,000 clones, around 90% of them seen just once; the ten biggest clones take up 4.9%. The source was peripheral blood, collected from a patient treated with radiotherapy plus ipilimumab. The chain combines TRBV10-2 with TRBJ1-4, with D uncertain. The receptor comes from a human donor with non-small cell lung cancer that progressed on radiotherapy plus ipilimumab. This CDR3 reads CASTGGGRREKLFF. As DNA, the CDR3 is TGCGCCAGCACTGGCGGAGGCAGACGGGAAAAACTGTTTTTT.